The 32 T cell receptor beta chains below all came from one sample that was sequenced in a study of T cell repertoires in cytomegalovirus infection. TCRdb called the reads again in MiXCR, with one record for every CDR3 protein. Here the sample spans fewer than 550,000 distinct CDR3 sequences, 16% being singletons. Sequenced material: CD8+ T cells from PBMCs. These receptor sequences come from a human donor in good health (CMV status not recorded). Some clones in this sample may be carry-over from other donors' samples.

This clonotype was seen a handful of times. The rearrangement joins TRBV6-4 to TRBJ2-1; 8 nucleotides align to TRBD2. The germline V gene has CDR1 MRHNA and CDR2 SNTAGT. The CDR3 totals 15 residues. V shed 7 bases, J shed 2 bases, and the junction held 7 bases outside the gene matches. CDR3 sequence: CASKSHSGTYNEQFF. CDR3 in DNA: TGTGCCAGCAAATCTCATAGCGGGACCTACAATGAGCAGTTCTTC.

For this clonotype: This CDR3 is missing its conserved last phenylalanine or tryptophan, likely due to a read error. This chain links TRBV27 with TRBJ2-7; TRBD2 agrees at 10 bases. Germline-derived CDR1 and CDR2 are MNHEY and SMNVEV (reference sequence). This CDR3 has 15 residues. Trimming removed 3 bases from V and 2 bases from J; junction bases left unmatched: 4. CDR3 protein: CASSLGLAGAYEQYL. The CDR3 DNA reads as TGTGCCAGCAGTTTGGGTCTAGCGGGAGCCTACGAGCAGTACCTC.

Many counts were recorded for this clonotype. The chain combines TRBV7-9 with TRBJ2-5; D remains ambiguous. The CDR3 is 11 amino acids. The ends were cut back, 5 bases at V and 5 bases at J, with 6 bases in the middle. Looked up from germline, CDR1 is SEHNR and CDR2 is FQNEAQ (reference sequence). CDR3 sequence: CASSPRETQYF. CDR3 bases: TGTGCCAGCAGCCCCCGGGAGACCCAGTACTTC.

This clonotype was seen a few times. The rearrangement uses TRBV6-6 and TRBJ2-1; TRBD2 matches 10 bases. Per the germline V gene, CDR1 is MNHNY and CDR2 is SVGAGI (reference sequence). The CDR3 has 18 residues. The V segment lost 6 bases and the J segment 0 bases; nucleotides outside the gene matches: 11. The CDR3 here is CASSLLTSGASSYNEQFF. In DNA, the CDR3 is TGTGCCAGCAGCCTTCTTACTAGCGGGGCAAGCTCCTACAATGAGCAGTTCTTC.

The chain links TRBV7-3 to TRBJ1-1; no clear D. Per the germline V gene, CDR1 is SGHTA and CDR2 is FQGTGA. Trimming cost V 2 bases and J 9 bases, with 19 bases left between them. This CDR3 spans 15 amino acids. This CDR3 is CASSLEGWERGQAFF. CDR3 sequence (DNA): TGTGCCAGCAGCTTAGAAGGTTGGGAGCGCGGTCAAGCTTTCTTT.

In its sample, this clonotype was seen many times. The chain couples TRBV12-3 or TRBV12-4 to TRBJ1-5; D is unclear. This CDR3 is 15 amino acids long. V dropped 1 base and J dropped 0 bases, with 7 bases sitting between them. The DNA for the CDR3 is TGTGCCAGCAGTTTAGGCACAACTAGCAATCAGCCCCAGCATTTT. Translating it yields CASSLGTTSNQPQHF.

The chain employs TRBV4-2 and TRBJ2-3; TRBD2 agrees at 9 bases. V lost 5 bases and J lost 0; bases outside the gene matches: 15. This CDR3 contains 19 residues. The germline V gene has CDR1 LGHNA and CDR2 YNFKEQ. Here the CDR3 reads CASSNPPGSGRTSTDTQYF. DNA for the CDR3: TGTGCCAGCAGCAACCCCCCCGGAAGCGGGAGGACTAGCACAGATACGCAGTATTTT.

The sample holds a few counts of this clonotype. The CDR3 here is CASNPTGAGANVLTF. DNA of the CDR3: TGTGCCAGTAACCCGACAGGGGCCGGGGCCAACGTCCTGACTTTC. The gene calls are TRBV27 and TRBJ2-6; 8 bases line up with TRBD1. The trim removed 9 bases at V and 4 bases at J, leaving 8 bases unmatched. Germline V gene sequence: CDR1 MNHEY, CDR2 SMNVEV (reference sequence). The CDR3 is 15 amino acids.

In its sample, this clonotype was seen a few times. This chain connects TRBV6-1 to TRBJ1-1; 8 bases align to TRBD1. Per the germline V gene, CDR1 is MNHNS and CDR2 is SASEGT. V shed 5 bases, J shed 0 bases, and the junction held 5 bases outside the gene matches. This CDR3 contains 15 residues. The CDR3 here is CASSRQGLMNTEAFF. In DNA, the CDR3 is TGTGCCAGCAGTCGACAGGGGCTAATGAACACTGAAGCTTTCTTT.

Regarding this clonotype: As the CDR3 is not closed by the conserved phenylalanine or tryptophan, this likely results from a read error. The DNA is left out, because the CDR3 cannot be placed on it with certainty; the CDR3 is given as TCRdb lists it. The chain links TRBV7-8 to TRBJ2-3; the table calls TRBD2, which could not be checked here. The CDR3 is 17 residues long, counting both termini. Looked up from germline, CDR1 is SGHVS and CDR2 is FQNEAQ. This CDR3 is CASSLVGNRRATDTQYY.

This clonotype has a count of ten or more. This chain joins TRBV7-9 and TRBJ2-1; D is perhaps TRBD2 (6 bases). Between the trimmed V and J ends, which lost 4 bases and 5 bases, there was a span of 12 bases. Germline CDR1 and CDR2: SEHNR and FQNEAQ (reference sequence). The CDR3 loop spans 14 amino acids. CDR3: CASSSGTPNNEQFF. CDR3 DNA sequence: TGTGCCAGCAGCTCCGGGACTCCCAACAATGAGCAGTTCTTC.

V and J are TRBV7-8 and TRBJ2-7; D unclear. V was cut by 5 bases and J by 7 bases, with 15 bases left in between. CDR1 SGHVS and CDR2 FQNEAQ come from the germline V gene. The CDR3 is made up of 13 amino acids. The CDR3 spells CASSPKTGGEQYF. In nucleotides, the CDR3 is TGTGCCAGCAGCCCTAAGACCGGCGGTGAGCAGTACTTC. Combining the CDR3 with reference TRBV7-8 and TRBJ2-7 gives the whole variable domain GAGVSQSPRYKVAKRGQDVALRCDPISGHVSLFWYQQALGQGPEFLTYFQNEAQLDKSGLPSDRFFAERPEGSVSTLKIQRTQQEDSAVYLCASSPKTGGEQYFGPGTRLTVT.

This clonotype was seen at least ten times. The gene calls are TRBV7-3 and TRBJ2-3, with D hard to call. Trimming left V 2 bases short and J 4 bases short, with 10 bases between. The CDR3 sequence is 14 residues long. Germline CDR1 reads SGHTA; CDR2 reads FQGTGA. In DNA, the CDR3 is TGTGCCAGCAGCTTAGATAACGAACCAGATACGCAGTATTTT. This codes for CASSLDNEPDTQYF.

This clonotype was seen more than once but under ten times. DNA for the CDR3: TGTGCCAGCAGTGAAGAGCAGTCCTATAGAGTCTATGGCTACACCTTC. It is translated as CASSEEQSYRVYGYTF. J is TRBJ1-2 and V is TRBV25-1; no definite D call. V lost 2 bases to trimming and J lost 4 bases, with 17 bases between them. Germline CDR1 reads MGHDK; CDR2 reads SYGVNS. The CDR3 spans 16 residues.

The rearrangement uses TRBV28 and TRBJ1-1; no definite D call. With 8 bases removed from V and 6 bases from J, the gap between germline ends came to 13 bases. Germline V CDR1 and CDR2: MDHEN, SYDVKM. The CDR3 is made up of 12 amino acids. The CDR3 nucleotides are TGTGCCAGCTTAACGGGCCGGGCTGAAGCTTTCTTT. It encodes CASLTGRAEAFF. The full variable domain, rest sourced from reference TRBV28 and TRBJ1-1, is DVKVTQSSRYLVKRTGEKVFLECVQDMDHENMFWYRQDPGLGLRLIYFSYDVKMKEKGDIPEGYSVSREKKERFSLILESASTNQTSMYLCASLTGRAEAFFGQGTRLTVV.

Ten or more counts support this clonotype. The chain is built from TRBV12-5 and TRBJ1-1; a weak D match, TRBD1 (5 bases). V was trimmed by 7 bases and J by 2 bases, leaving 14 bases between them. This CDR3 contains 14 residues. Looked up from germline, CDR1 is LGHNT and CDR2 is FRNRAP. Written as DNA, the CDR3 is TGTGCTAGTGCCCCGGGACGGTCAAACACTGAAGCTTTCTTT. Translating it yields CASAPGRSNTEAFF.

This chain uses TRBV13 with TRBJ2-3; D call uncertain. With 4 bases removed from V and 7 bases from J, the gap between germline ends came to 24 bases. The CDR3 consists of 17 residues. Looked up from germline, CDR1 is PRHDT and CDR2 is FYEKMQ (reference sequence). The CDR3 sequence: CASSSTPSTYRSYTQYF. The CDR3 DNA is TGTGCCAGCAGCTCTACCCCGAGCACCTATCGATCGTATACGCAGTATTTT.

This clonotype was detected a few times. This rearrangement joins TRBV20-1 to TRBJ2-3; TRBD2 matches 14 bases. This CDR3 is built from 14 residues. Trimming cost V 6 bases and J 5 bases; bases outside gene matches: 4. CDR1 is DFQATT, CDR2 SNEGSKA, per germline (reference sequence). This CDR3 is CSASGLAGGDTQYF. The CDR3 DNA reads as TGCAGTGCAAGTGGACTAGCGGGAGGAGATACGCAGTATTTT.

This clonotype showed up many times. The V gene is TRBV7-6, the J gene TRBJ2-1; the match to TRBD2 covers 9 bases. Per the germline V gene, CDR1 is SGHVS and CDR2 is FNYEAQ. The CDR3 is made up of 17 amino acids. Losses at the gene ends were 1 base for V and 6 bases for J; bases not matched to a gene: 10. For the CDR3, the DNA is TGTGCCAGCAGCTTAGTCCAGCGGGGGGCAATCTTCAATGAGCAGTTCTTC. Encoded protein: CASSLVQRGAIFNEQFF.

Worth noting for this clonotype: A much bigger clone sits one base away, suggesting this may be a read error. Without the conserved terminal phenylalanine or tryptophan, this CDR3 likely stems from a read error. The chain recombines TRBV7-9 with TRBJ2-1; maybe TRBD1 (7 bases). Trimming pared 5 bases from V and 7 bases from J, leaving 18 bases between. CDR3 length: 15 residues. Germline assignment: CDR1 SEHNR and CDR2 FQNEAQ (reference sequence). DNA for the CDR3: TGTGCCAGCAGCGGGGACTTACAGGGGTGGAATGAGCAGTTCTTA. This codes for CASSGDLQGWNEQFL.

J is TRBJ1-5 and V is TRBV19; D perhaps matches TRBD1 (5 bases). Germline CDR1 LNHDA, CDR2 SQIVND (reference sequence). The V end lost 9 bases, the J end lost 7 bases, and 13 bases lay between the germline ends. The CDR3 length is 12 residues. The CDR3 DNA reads TGTGCCAGCGGCGGGGGGAAGCAGCCCCAGCATTTT. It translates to CASGGGKQPQHF.

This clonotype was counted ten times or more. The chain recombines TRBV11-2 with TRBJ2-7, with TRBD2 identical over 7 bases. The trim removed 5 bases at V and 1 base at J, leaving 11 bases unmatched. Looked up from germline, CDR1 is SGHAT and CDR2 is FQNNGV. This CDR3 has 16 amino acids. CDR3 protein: CASSAREGSRSYEQYF. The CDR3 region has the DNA TGTGCCAGCAGCGCTAGGGAGGGATCCCGGTCCTACGAGCAGTACTTC.

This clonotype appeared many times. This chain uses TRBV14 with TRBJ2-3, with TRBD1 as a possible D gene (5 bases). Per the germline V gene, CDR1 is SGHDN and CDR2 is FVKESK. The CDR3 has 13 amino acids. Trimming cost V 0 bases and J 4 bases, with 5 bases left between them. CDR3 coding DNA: TGTGCCAGCAGCCAAGAAGGGGCAGATACGCAGTATTTT. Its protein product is CASSQEGADTQYF.

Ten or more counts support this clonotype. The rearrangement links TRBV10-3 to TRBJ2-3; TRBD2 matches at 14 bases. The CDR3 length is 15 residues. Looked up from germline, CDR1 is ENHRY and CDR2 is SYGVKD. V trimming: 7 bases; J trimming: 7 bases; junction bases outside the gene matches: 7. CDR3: CAITGTSGSRNTQYF. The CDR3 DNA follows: TGTGCCATCACCGGGACTAGCGGGAGCAGAAATACGCAGTATTTT.

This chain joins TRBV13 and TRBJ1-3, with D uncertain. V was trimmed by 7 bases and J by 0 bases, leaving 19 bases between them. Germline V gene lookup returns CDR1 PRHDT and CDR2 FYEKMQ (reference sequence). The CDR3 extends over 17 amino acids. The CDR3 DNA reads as TGTGCCAGCACCCCCTCCGAGGCGGCTAGCTCTGGAAACACCATATATTTT. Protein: CASTPSEAASSGNTIYF.

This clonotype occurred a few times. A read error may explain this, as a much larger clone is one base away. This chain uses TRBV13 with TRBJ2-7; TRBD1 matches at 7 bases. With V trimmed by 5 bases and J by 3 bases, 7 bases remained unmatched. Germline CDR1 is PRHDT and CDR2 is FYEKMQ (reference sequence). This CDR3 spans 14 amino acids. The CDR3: CASSPDRSYYEQYF. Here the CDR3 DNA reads TGTGCCAGCAGCCCGGACAGGAGCTACTACGAGCAGTACTTC.

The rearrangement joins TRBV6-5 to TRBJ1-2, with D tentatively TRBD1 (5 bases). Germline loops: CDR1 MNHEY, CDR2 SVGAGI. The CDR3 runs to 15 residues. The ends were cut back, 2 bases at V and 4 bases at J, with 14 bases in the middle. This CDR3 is CASSYRGREFYGYTF. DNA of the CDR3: TGTGCCAGCAGTTACAGGGGCCGGGAGTTCTATGGCTACACCTTC.

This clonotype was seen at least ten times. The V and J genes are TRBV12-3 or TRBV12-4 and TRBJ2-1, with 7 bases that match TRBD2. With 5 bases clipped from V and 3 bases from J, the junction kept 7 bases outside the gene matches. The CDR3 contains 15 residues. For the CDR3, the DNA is TGTGCCAGCAGTGTGACTAGCAAGATCTACAATGAGCAGTTCTTC. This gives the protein CASSVTSKIYNEQFF.

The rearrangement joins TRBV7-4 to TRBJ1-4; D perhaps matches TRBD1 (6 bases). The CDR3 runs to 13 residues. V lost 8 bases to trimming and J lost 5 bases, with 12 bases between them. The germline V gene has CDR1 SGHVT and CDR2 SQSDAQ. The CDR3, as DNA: TGTGCCAGCCAGGGCGGGGGCAATGAAAAACTGTTTTTT. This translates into CASQGGGNEKLFF.

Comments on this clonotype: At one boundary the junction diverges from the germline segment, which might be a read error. The CDR3 sequence is CASSSGRDTGALFF. CDR3 DNA sequence: TGTGCCAGCAGCTCCGGACGGGACACCGGGGCGCTGTTTTTT. The rearrangement joins TRBV7-9 to TRBJ2-2; D might be TRBD1 (6 bases). From germline, CDR1 is SEHNR and CDR2 FQNEAQ (reference sequence). The CDR3 consists of 14 residues.

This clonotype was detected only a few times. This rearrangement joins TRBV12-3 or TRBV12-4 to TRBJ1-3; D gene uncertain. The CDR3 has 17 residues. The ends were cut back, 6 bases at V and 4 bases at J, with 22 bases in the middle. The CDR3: CASSSGGLGVSGNTIYF. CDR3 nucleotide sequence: TGTGCCAGCAGCTCCGGCGGCTTAGGCGTCTCGGGAAACACCATATATTTT.

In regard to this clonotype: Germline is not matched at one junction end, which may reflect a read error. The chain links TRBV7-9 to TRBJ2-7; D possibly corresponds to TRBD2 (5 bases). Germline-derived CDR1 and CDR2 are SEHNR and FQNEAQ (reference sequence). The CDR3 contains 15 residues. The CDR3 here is CASSSPSGVSDEQYF. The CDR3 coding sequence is TGTGCCAGCAGCTCCCCGTCCGGGGTCTCCGACGAGCAGTACTTC.